A single sample is the source of the 20 T cell receptor beta chains below, sequenced in a study of blood T cell repertoires in COVID-19. TCRdb keeps only in-frame clones here, not all; method: immunoSEQ multiplex PCR. The sample yields around 180,000 clones, around 82% seen once. Material: peripheral blood. Source of these receptors: a woman over 75 with acute or convalescent COVID-19.

The chain links TRBV6-5 to TRBJ2-7, with 11 bases lining up with TRBD2. This CDR3 is built from 15 residues. V was clipped by 4 bases and J by 3 bases; unmatched bases: 5. Germline CDR1 reads MNHEY; CDR2 reads SVGAGI. The CDR3 reads CASSFGLAGGYEQYF. The CDR3 nucleotides are TGTGCCAGCAGTTTCGGGCTAGCGGGAGGCTACGAGCAGTACTTC.

The rearrangement uses TRBV5-6 and TRBJ1-2, with D possibly TRBD1 on 5 matching bases. Germline CDR1 and CDR2: SGHDT and YYEEEE. This CDR3 comprises 14 residues. Trimming stripped 2 bases from V and 2 bases from J, with 10 bases between. The CDR3 region is CASSLGHGNYGYTF. The CDR3 nucleotides read TGTGCCAGCAGCTTAGGACACGGGAACTATGGCTACACCTTC. The whole variable domain, remainder taken from reference TRBV5-6 and TRBJ1-2, is DAGVTQSPTHLIKTRGQQVTLRCSPKSGHDTVSWYQQALGQGPQFIFQYYEEEERQRGNFPDRFSGHQFPNYSSELNVNALLLGDSALYLCASSLGHGNYGYTFGSGTRLTVV.

The J gene is TRBJ1-5, the V gene TRBV20-1; a weak D match, TRBD1 (6 bases). The germline V gene encodes CDR1 DFQATT and CDR2 SNEGSKA (reference sequence). V gave up 3 bases and J gave up 5 bases, with 14 bases separating them. CDR3 size: 14 residues. The CDR3 nucleotides read TGCAGTGCTAGTGCCGGACAGCGAGATCAGCCCCAGCATTTT. Translation: CSASAGQRDQPQHF.

This chain joins TRBV15 and TRBJ2-7, with TRBD2 as a possible D gene (5 bases). The V end lost 0 bases, the J end lost 4 bases, and 7 bases lay between the germline ends. The germline V gene has CDR1 LNHNV and CDR2 YYDKDF (reference sequence). The CDR3 is made up of 13 amino acids. This chain's CDR3 is CATSRDSGYEQYF. As DNA, the CDR3 is TGTGCCACCAGCAGAGATTCGGGGTACGAGCAGTACTTC.

This clone was detected only once. The CDR3 loop is CSGRFQETQYF. CDR3 bases: TGCAGTGGCCGGTTTCAAGAGACCCAGTACTTC. The chain joins TRBV20-1 to TRBJ2-5; D unresolved. Germline CDR1 reads DFQATT; CDR2 reads SNEGSKA (reference sequence). Trimming cost V 7 bases and J 2 bases, with 8 bases left between them. The CDR3 extends over 11 amino acids.

This chain uses TRBV3-1 (or the pseudogene TRBV3-2) with TRBJ1-2; no firm D call. V shed 1 base and J shed 2 bases, with 8 bases lying between them. The CDR3 sequence is 14 residues long. Germline CDR1 reads LGHDT; CDR2 reads YNNKEL (reference sequence). The CDR3 region has the DNA TGTGCCAGCAGCCAAGGGTTCCAGAACTATGGCTACACCTTC. Amino acid sequence: CASSQGFQNYGYTF.

CDR3 protein: CAISESVGTGYGYTF. For the CDR3, the DNA is TGTGCCATCAGTGAGTCGGTCGGGACAGGGTATGGCTACACCTTC. This chain connects TRBV10-3 to TRBJ1-2, with 9 positions matching TRBD1. The germline V gene encodes CDR1 ENHRY and CDR2 SYGVKD. The CDR3 loop spans 15 amino acids. V lost 0 bases, J lost 5 bases, and 4 bases stayed unmatched.

This clone appeared a single time. Other DNA sequences from this sample encode an identical CDR3 as well. The rearrangement joins TRBV18 to TRBJ1-1; no clear D. The V end was cut by 2 bases, the J end by 2 bases, with 9 bases between. This CDR3 comprises 14 residues. The germline gives CDR1 KGHSH, CDR2 LQKENI. As DNA, the CDR3 is TGTGCCAGCTCACCAGGGCAGGTTAACACTGAAGCTTTCTTT. Translated: CASSPGQVNTEAFF. Filled out from reference TRBV18 and TRBJ1-1, the complete variable domain reads NAGVMQNPRHLVRRRGQEARLRCSPMKGHSHVYWYRQLPEEGLKFMVYLQKENIIDESGMPKERFSAEFPKEGPSILRIQQVVRGDSAAYFCASSPGQVNTEAFFGQGTRLTVV.

V is TRBV7-2 and J is TRBJ1-2; D may be TRBD1 (6 bases). V was trimmed by 5 bases and J by 4 bases, leaving 11 bases between them. Germline V gene sequence: CDR1 SGHTA, CDR2 FQGNSA. The CDR3 runs to 13 residues. The CDR3 is CASSGQGPYGYTF. DNA for the CDR3: TGTGCCAGCAGCGGTCAGGGGCCCTATGGCTACACCTTC.

The chain carries TRBV5-1 and TRBJ2-7; possible D gene TRBD1, 6 bases. Trimming cost V 0 bases and J 5 bases, with 12 bases left between them. This CDR3 region has 14 residues. The germline V gene encodes CDR1 SGHRS and CDR2 YFSETQ. The CDR3 loop reads CASSLGQGINEQYF. In DNA form, the CDR3 reads TGCGCCAGCAGCTTGGGGCAGGGGATCAACGAGCAGTACTTC.

The chain combines TRBV19 with TRBJ1-5, with 7 bases lining up with TRBD1. There are 15 residues in the CDR3. Trimming took 3 bases from V and 2 from J; bases not matched to a gene: 4. Germline V gene data show CDR1 as LNHDA and CDR2 as SQIVND (reference sequence). CDR3 residues: CASSIQGVRNQPQHF. CDR3 sequence (DNA): TGTGCCAGTAGTATTCAGGGGGTACGCAATCAGCCCCAGCATTTT.

The chain carries TRBV11-2 and TRBJ2-7, with TRBD1 matching 8 bases. In germline, CDR1 is SGHAT, CDR2 FQNNGV. This CDR3 is built from 14 residues. The V and J ends lost 7 bases and 2 bases, in that order; junction bases with no gene match: 7. CDR3 nucleotide sequence: TGTGCCAGCAAGGGACAGGCCTCAACCTACGAGCAGTACTTC. Encoded protein: CASKGQASTYEQYF.

This sequence joins TRBV3-1 (or the pseudogene TRBV3-2) and TRBJ2-3, with 8 bases fitting TRBD2. CDR1 LGHDT and CDR2 YNNKEL come from the germline V gene (reference sequence). With V trimmed by 4 bases and J by 2 bases, 8 bases remained unmatched. The CDR3 contains 16 residues. The CDR3 protein is CASSRGTRPLTDTQYF. In DNA, the CDR3 is TGTGCCAGCAGCCGAGGGACTAGGCCACTCACAGATACGCAGTATTTT.

The chain joins TRBV11-2 to TRBJ2-6, with D perhaps TRBD1 (6 bases). This CDR3 has 16 amino acids. Germline lookup yields CDR1 SGHAT and CDR2 FQNNGV. Deletions cut 8 bases from V and 1 base from J, with 15 bases between. For the CDR3, the DNA is TGTGCCAGCGGGCTATTCAGGGGTTCTGGGGCCAACGTCCTGACTTTC. Protein sequence: CASGLFRGSGANVLTF. Using reference TRBV11-2 and TRBJ2-6 for the parts outside the CDR3, the full variable domain is EAGVAQSPRYKIIEKRQSVAFWCNPISGHATLYWYQQILGQGPKLLIQFQNNGVVDDSQLPKDRFSAERLKGVDSTLKIQPAKLEDSAVYLCASGLFRGSGANVLTFGAGSRLTVL.

The gene calls are TRBV7-2 and TRBJ2-5, with D possibly matching TRBD1 (6 bases). V lost 1 base and J lost 5, with 11 bases in between. This CDR3 is built from 14 residues. CDR1 and CDR2 (germline): SGHTA, FQGNSA. CDR3 in DNA: TGTGCCAGCAGCTTAGGGGCAACAGGGGAGACCCAGTACTTC. Protein sequence: CASSLGATGETQYF.

About this clone: The sample holds other DNA sequences that translate to the same CDR3. CDR3 bases: TGTGCCAGTAGCGCTCAGATGAACACTGAAGCTTTCTTT. Translating it yields CASSAQMNTEAFF. This sequence joins TRBV19 and TRBJ1-1; the D is unclear. The ends were cut back, 6 bases at V and 0 bases at J, with 8 bases in the middle. Germline lookup yields CDR1 LNHDA and CDR2 SQIVND (reference sequence). CDR3 length: 13 amino acids. The entire variable domain, with the rest obtained from reference TRBV19 and TRBJ1-1, is as follows: DGGITQSPKYLFRKEGQNVTLSCEQNLNHDAMYWYRQDPGQGLRLIYYSQIVNDFQKGDIAEGYSVSREKKESFPLTVTSAQKNPTAFYLCASSAQMNTEAFFGQGTRLTVV.

J is TRBJ2-3 and V is TRBV7-7; 7 nucleotides match TRBD2. V trimming: 6 bases; J trimming: 2 bases; junction bases outside the gene matches: 11. The length of the CDR3 is 16 residues. CDR1 and CDR2 (germline): SSHAT, FNYEAQ (reference sequence). The CDR3 spells CASSPRDYSFTDTQYF. CDR3 in DNA: TGTGCCAGCAGTCCCCGGGACTACTCATTCACAGATACGCAGTATTTT.

V is TRBV5-8 and J is TRBJ2-7, with D unresolved. Trimming shortened V by 5 bases and J by 2 bases, and 17 bases separated the two germline ends. Germline-derived CDR1 and CDR2 are SGHTS and YDEGEE. The CDR3 covers 15 residues. Here the CDR3 reads CASRFDSFSPYEQYF. CDR3 DNA: TGTGCCAGCAGGTTTGACTCTTTTTCTCCCTACGAGCAGTACTTC.

The chain employs TRBV27 and TRBJ2-2; 9 bases agree with TRBD2. The CDR3 contains 14 residues. The V segment lost 6 bases and the J segment 6 bases; nucleotides outside the gene matches: 5. From germline, CDR1 is MNHEY and CDR2 SMNVEV (reference sequence). The CDR3: CASRIAGVPGELFF. CDR3 coding DNA: TGTGCCAGCAGAATAGCGGGAGTCCCCGGGGAGCTGTTTTTT.

There are a few counts of this clone. The gene calls are TRBV5-1 and TRBJ1-3, with 7 positions matching TRBD1. Germline V lookup: CDR1 SGHRS, CDR2 YFSETQ. J lost 3 bases, V lost 4 bases, and 10 bases had no gene match. The CDR3 runs to 16 residues. The CDR3 protein is CASSKGQSVGGNTIYF. Written as DNA, the CDR3 is TGCGCCAGCAGCAAGGGACAGTCGGTCGGTGGAAACACCATATATTTT.